This T cell receptor (beta chain) was sequenced during a study of patients and donors after allogeneic stem cell transplantation. This clonotype was counted at least ten times. TCRdb processed the RT-PCR reads anew with MiXCR; each CDR3 protein has one entry. The sample lists roughly 250,000 distinct CDR3 sequences, roughly an eighth occurring once. The germline V gene has CDR1 GTSNPN and CDR2 SVGIG (reference sequence). This CDR3 is 19 amino acids long. Trimming left V 0 bases short and J 5 bases short, with 28 bases between. The receptor was derived from a human donor who was either an allogeneic HSCT recipient or a stem cell or donor lymphocyte infusion donor (not recorded which). It is not recorded whose cells these are; they may come from a transplant donor. Sequenced sample: blood, either unsorted or a sorted T cell fraction (not recorded which). The chain joins TRBV30 to TRBJ1-2; D not resolved. The CDR3 DNA follows: TGTGCCTGGAGTGTACCCGGAGCCAAAACCCTGTATAAGGGATATGGCTACACCTTC. Amino acids: CAWSVPGAKTLYKGYGYTF.